This TCR beta chain came from a study of read filtering for tumor transcriptome and immune sequencing. As for the study in general: The cohort had roughly 16 men and more than 13 women aged about 45 to 80, mean approximately 66 years. Study-wide findings and caveats: Without single-read clonotypes, shared clonotype proportions correlated more between IR-seq and RNA-seq.

Molecular barcoded adaptors covering alpha/delta and beta/gamma chains were used on 400 ng RNA. MiXCR was run by TCRdb on the reads, yielding one entry per CDR3 protein. The sample includes some 25,000 distinct CDR3 sequences, 20% to 25% seen only once; the top ten take roughly 16%. CDR3 size: 19 residues. The V segment lost 5 bases and the J segment 4 bases; nucleotides outside the gene matches: 12. Germline values: CDR1 SNHLY, CDR2 FYNNEI. This clonotype was seen at least ten times. Its antigen is currently unknown. The chain recombines TRBV2 with TRBJ2-1; 15 bases map to TRBD2. This receptor was obtained from a donor at least 40 years old with multiple myeloma. Input material: a population of CD138-negative cells sorted from bone marrow. CDR3: CASSIGGLAGGQGYNEQFF. The CDR3 DNA is TGTGCCAGCAGTATCGGAGGACTAGCGGGAGGGCAGGGGTACAATGAGCAGTTCTTC.